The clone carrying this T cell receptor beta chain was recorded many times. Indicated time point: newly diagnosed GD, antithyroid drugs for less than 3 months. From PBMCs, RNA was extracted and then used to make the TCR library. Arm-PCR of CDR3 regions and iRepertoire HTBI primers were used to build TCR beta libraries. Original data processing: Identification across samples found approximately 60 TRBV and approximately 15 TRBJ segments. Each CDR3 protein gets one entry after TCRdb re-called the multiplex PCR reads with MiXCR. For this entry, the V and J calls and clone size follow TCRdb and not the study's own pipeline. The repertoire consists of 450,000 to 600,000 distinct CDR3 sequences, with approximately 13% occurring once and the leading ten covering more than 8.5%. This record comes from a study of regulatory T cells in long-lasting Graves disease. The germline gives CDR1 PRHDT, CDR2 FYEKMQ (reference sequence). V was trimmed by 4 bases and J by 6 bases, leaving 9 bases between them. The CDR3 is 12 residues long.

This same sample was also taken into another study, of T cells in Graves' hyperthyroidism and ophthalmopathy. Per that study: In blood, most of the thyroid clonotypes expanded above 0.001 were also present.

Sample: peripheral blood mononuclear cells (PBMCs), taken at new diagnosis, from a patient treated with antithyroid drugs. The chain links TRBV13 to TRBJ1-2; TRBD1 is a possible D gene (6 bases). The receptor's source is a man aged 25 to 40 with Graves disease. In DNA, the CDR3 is TGTGCCAGCAGCTCAAGGGGGGATGGCTACACCTTC. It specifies CASSSRGDGYTF.